The next 20 T cell receptor beta chains were all read from a single sample in a study of blood T cells in healthy people across ages. Using a J-beta primer mix together with a sample-barcoded 5' primer, a second PCR was run for roughly 7 to 12 cycles. One entry per CDR3 protein results from TCRdb running MiXCR on the 5' RACE reads. The sample has 1,500,000 or so distinct CDR3 sequences; around 40% are singletons. Input material: blood. Every receptor here comes from a woman between 18 and 30 years old in good health.

The chain is built from TRBV12-3 or TRBV12-4 and TRBJ2-7, with 7 positions matching TRBD1. V lost 5 bases and J lost 7; bases outside the gene matches: 11. This CDR3 spans 14 amino acids. The CDR3 nucleotides are TGTGCCAGCAGTCCGGTAGACAGGGCTAATGAGCAGTACTTC. This sequence encodes CASSPVDRANEQYF.

The chain joins TRBV6-5 to TRBJ2-3; 13 nucleotides agree with TRBD2. The V gene end was trimmed by 5 bases and the J gene end by 10 bases; junction bases not matched to a gene: 12. CDR3 length equals 16 residues. Germline CDR1 is MNHEY and CDR2 is SVGAGI. CDR3 protein: CASSPGLAGPRISQYF. The CDR3 nucleotides are TGTGCCAGCAGTCCGGGACTAGCGGGACCCCGGATATCGCAGTATTTT.

This clonotype has more than one count but fewer than ten. This chain uses TRBV4-1 with TRBJ2-5, with 8 bases matching TRBD1. J was trimmed by 11 bases and V by 0 bases; bases with no gene match: 11. The CDR3 is made up of 15 amino acids. CDR1 is MGHRA and CDR2 is YSYEKL in the germline V gene. Here the CDR3 reads CASSQDQGASLEQYF. Here the CDR3 DNA reads TGCGCCAGCAGCCAAGATCAGGGGGCTTCACTTGAGCAGTACTTC.

This clonotype was seen more than once but under ten times. The CDR3 region has the DNA TGCGCCAGCAGCCAATCCTTGACAGACGCAGATACGCAGTATTTT. Amino acid sequence: CASSQSLTDADTQYF. The genes are TRBV4-1 and TRBJ2-3; a possible D gene is TRBD1 (5 bases). Trimming pared 2 bases from V and 4 bases from J, leaving 13 bases between. The CDR3 contains 15 residues. CDR1 MGHRA and CDR2 YSYEKL come from the germline V gene.

The chain carries TRBV27 and TRBJ2-1, with 8 positions matching TRBD2. Losses at the gene ends were 5 bases for V and 9 bases for J; bases not matched to a gene: 12. This CDR3 comprises 15 residues. The germline V gene has CDR1 MNHEY and CDR2 SMNVEV (reference sequence). The CDR3 DNA follows: TGTGCCAGCAGTACCAAACGAGCGGGGGTCATTGAGCAGTTCTTC. This translates into CASSTKRAGVIEQFF.

The V call is TRBV7-9, the J call TRBJ2-5; the D gene is possibly TRBD1 (6 bases). The J call may be incorrect, as the DNA end agrees better with TRBJ2-7. The germline CDR1 and CDR2 sequences are SEHNR and FQNEAQ (reference sequence). The CDR3 consists of 15 residues. CDR3 DNA sequence: TGTGCCAGCAGCGCACCTACAGGGATAGAGTACGAGCAGTACTTC. Translated: CASSAPTGIEYEQYF.

The CDR3 DNA follows: TGTGCCAGCAGCTCCTCCGGGACCTGGCAGTATTTT. Its protein product is CASSSSGTWQYF. This chain joins TRBV11-3 and TRBJ2-3; either TRBD1 or TRBD2 may supply D (5 bases each). V lost 4 bases to trimming and J lost 11 bases, with 13 bases between them. The CDR3 contains 12 residues. CDR1 is SGHNT and CDR2 is YENEEA in the germline V gene.

This chain joins TRBV4-1 and TRBJ1-5, with D unresolved. Trimming took 3 bases from V and 0 from J, leaving 15 bases between them. Germline-derived CDR1 and CDR2 are MGHRA and YSYEKL. The CDR3 contains 17 residues. The DNA for the CDR3 is TGCGCCAGCAGCCACAAGTGCGTCGGTCATAGCAATCAGCCCCAGCATTTT. Translated: CASSHKCVGHSNQPQHF.

V usage is TRBV3-1 and J usage is TRBJ2-1; TRBD2 matches 7 bases. This CDR3 is built from 17 residues. Looked up from germline, CDR1 is LGHDT and CDR2 is YNNKEL (reference sequence). The trim removed 3 bases at V and 9 bases at J, leaving 17 bases unmatched. CDR3 DNA sequence: TGTGCCAGCAGCCACCCTATCGGGGGAGGGGACGGCAGTGAGCAGTTCTTC. This codes for CASSHPIGGGDGSEQFF.

This clonotype showed up just a few times. The rearrangement joins TRBV7-2 to TRBJ1-5; 10 bases fit TRBD1. The CDR3 has 16 amino acids. After removal of 5 bases from V and 1 base from J, the junction contained 5 bases not matched to a gene. CDR1 SGHTA and CDR2 FQGNSA come from the germline V gene. CDR3 nucleotides: TGTGCCAGCAGCCCGAGACAGGGGGCGAGCAATCAGCCCCAGCATTTT. Amino acid sequence: CASSPRQGASNQPQHF.

This chain joins TRBV3-1 and TRBJ2-1; TRBD2 agrees at 13 bases. Germline lookup yields CDR1 LGHDT and CDR2 YNNKEL (reference sequence). This CDR3 spans 15 amino acids. After removal of 3 bases from V and 8 bases from J, the junction contained 4 bases not matched to a gene. The CDR3 protein is CASSHLLAGGHEQFF. The CDR3 coding sequence is TGTGCCAGCAGCCACCTACTAGCGGGAGGGCATGAGCAGTTCTTC.

This clonotype showed up just a few times. The V call is TRBV2, the J call TRBJ2-3; 8 bases match TRBD2. CDR1 is SNHLY, CDR2 FYNNEI, per germline. V lost 6 bases and J lost 8; bases outside the gene matches: 13. There are 15 residues in the CDR3. The DNA of the CDR3 is TGTGCCAGCAGCTTGACTAGCGACCCTCCCGGTACGCAGTATTTT. It encodes CASSLTSDPPGTQYF.

The V and J genes are TRBV21-1 and TRBJ2-5; the table's TRBD1 call for D was not verified on the DNA. TRBV21-1 is a listed pseudogene. This CDR3 contains 16 residues. The CDR3 loop reads CASSKLVQGNQETQYF. DNA for the CDR3: TGTGCCAGCAGCAAATTGGTACAGGGGAACCAAGAGACCCAGTACTTC.

The table lists this clonotype with a count of one. The genes are TRBV20-1 and TRBJ2-7; 7 positions match TRBD1. Germline CDR1 and CDR2: DFQATT and SNEGSKA (reference sequence). Losses at the gene ends were 5 bases for V and 1 base for J; bases not matched to a gene: 8. This CDR3 is built from 14 residues. In DNA, the CDR3 is TGCAGTGCTTTCCGACAGGGACGGTCCTACGAGCAGTACTTC. It yields the protein CSAFRQGRSYEQYF.

This rearrangement joins TRBV20-1 to TRBJ1-3; D gene ambiguous. V was clipped by 6 bases and J by 2 bases, with 11 bases between them. CDR1 is DFQATT and CDR2 is SNEGSKA in the germline V gene (reference sequence). The CDR3 is 13 residues long. CDR3 bases: TGCAGTGCGAAGAGGGTCGCTGGAAACACCATATATTTT. It encodes CSAKRVAGNTIYF.

The gene calls are TRBV4-3 and TRBJ2-1; D gene unclear. The CDR3 covers 17 residues. Germline V gene data show CDR1 as LGHNA and CDR2 as YSLEER. With 0 bases removed from V and 1 base from J, the gap between germline ends came to 13 bases. The CDR3 DNA reads as TGCGCCAGCAGCCAAGATAGGGCTCTCGGGTCCTACAATGAGCAGTTCTTC. It yields the protein CASSQDRALGSYNEQFF.

This CDR3 reads CASSPSYEKTQYF. Here the CDR3 DNA reads TGTGCCAGCAGCCCATCATACGAGAAGACCCAGTACTTC. V usage is TRBV7-2 and J usage is TRBJ2-5; D not certain. This CDR3 has 13 amino acids. Germline V gene lookup returns CDR1 SGHTA and CDR2 FQGNSA. Deletions cut 5 bases from V and 6 bases from J, with 13 bases between.

The chain recombines TRBV6-5 with TRBJ2-1; 9 bases agree with TRBD2. Germline V lookup: CDR1 MNHEY, CDR2 SVGAGI. This CDR3 has 20 residues. Trimming cost V 0 bases and J 3 bases; bases outside gene matches: 15. This CDR3 reads CASSYSVGSSGSLNYNEQFF. DNA of the CDR3: TGTGCCAGCAGTTACTCGGTGGGGAGTAGCGGGAGCCTGAACTACAATGAGCAGTTCTTC.

The rearrangement uses TRBV4-1 and TRBJ1-1, with D possibly TRBD1 on 6 matching bases. V was cut by 0 bases and J by 3 bases, with 14 bases left in between. Per germline, CDR1 MGHRA and CDR2 YSYEKL. The CDR3 length is 16 residues. DNA of the CDR3: TGCGCCAGCAGCCAAGATCCCCATTCAGGGGACACTGAAGCTTTCTTT. Protein: CASSQDPHSGDTEAFF.

For this clonotype: One base away lies a much larger clone, so this may be a sequencing read error. The rearrangement uses TRBV7-6 and TRBJ1-1; possible D gene TRBD1, 5 bases. The CDR3 totals 15 residues. Germline loops: CDR1 SGHVS, CDR2 FNYEAQ. DNA for the CDR3: TGTGCCGGCAGCTTAGTCGTTTCGGACAATCGTGAAGCTTTCTTT. Translated: CAGSLVVSDNREAFF.